Shown below are 6 T cell receptor beta chains from a single sample sequenced in a study of shared clonotypes between healthy human individuals. The table came from immunoSEQ multiplex PCR; TCRdb's copy has only in-frame clones and leaves some out. The sample yields more than 2 million clones, 90% to 97% seen once. The source material was naive CD4+ T cells sorted from blood. Subset noted: CD45RA+ positively selected. These receptors all stem from a man aged 18 to 35 in good health.

The chain employs TRBV20-1 and TRBJ2-7, with a possible D match to TRBD2 (7 bases). Deletions cut 3 bases from V and 8 bases from J, with 11 bases between. The CDR3 contains 11 residues. Per germline, CDR1 DFQATT and CDR2 SNEGSKA (reference sequence). In DNA, the CDR3 is TGCAGTGCTAGCTGGGGGGGCAAGCAGTACTTC. Translated, it gives CSASWGGKQYF.

The chain employs TRBV28 and TRBJ1-2; tentatively, D is TRBD1 (5 bases). Trimming took 8 bases from V and 7 from J, leaving 23 bases between them. CDR1 is MDHEN and CDR2 is SYDVKM in the germline V gene. This CDR3 region has 15 residues. The CDR3 region is CASGVRGAGKFGYTF. Here the CDR3 DNA reads TGTGCCAGCGGGGTGAGAGGGGCCGGGAAATTTGGCTACACCTTC.

CDR3 in DNA: TGTGCCAGCAGCCCCGAGGGCCCGGGGTGGGTTGAAGCTTTCTTT. This sequence encodes CASSPEGPGWVEAFF. The rearrangement uses TRBV9 and TRBJ1-1, with D unresolved. Trimming pared 4 bases from V and 7 bases from J, leaving 20 bases between. This CDR3 spans 15 amino acids. Germline V lookup: CDR1 SGDLS, CDR2 YYNGEE.

The chain employs TRBV18 and TRBJ1-4, with 9 bases lining up with TRBD1. V shed 0 bases, J shed 5 bases, and the junction held 7 bases outside the gene matches. Germline V gene data show CDR1 as KGHSH and CDR2 as LQKENI. The CDR3 contains 17 residues. The CDR3 DNA sequence: TGTGCCAGCTCACCACCTGATTCAGGGACAGGGAATGAAAAACTGTTTTTT. Protein: CASSPPDSGTGNEKLFF.

This clone is a singleton in its sample. This chain connects TRBV6-1 to TRBJ2-5; D may be TRBD1 or TRBD2 (6 bases each). In germline, CDR1 is MNHNS, CDR2 SASEGT. The CDR3 covers 15 residues. Trimming pared 3 bases from V and 4 bases from J, leaving 15 bases between. The CDR3 region is CASSDWLGGRETQYF. The CDR3 nucleotides are TGTGCCAGCAGTGACTGGTTAGGGGGGCGAGAGACCCAGTACTTC.

The chain links TRBV18 to TRBJ2-7, with 8 bases lining up with TRBD1. Losses at the gene ends were 3 bases for V and 5 bases for J; bases not matched to a gene: 6. Germline loops: CDR1 KGHSH, CDR2 LQKENI. This CDR3 comprises 14 residues. CDR3 bases: TGTGCCAGCTCACCGCAGACACAGGGGGACGAGCAGTACTTC. This gives the protein CASSPQTQGDEQYF.